The T cell receptor (beta chain) described here comes from a study of blood T cells in healthy people across ages. Study-level points and caveats: In long-lived donors, naive CD4+ cell counts and diversity exceeded those of aged donors.

V was trimmed by 7 bases and J by 1 base, leaving 14 bases between them. The CDR3 sequence is 15 residues long. Germline lookup yields CDR1 SGHRS and CDR2 YFSETQ. A sample-barcoded 5' primer and a J-beta primer mix were used in a second PCR of about 7 to 12 cycles. In TCRdb, the 5' RACE reads were re-called with MiXCR into one record per CDR3 protein. The sample yields about 1.7 million distinct CDR3 sequences, roughly 27% seen once. This clonotype has more than one count but fewer than ten. Its specificity is not known. Sequenced input: blood. This receptor was taken from a woman between 25 and 40 years old in good health. V usage is TRBV5-1 and J usage is TRBJ2-2, with D possibly matching TRBD2 (5 bases). The CDR3 DNA reads as TGCGCCAGCTCTCCGGGAATAAAGAACACCGGGGAGCTGTTTTTT. Its protein product is CASSPGIKNTGELFF.